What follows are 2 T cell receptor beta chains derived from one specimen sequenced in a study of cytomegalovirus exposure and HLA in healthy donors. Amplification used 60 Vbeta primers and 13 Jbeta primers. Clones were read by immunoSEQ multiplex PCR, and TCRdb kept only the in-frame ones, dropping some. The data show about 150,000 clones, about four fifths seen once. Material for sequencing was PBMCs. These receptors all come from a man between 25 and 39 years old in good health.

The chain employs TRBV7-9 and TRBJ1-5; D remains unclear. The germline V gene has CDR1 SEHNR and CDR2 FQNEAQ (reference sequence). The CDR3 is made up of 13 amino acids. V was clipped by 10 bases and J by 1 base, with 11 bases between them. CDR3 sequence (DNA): TGTGCCACCGCGGGAGGCAGCAATCAGCCCCAGCATTTT. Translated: CATAGGSNQPQHF.

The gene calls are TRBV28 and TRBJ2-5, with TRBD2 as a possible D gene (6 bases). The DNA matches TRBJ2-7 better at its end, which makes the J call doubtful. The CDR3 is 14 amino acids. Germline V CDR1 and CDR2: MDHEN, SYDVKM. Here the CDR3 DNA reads TGTGCCAGCAGTTTAGGGCGGGGATCCTACGAGCAGTACTTC. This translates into CASSLGRGSYEQYF.